This paragraph reports one T cell receptor (beta chain). Its target is unknown. The junction departs from the called germline gene at one end, perhaps through a read error. Clones were sequenced by immunoSEQ multiplex PCR, and TCRdb holds only the in-frame ones, with some missing. The table has over 45,000 clones, roughly 84% seen once. The sample belongs to a study of OX40 agonist ivuxolimab in advanced cancers. Overall study context: Partial responses were achieved by three patients: one hepatocellular carcinoma, two cutaneous melanoma. Broader study findings: Researchers did not determine the expanded peripheral T cells' antigen specificity. Clonal expansion was seen in CD4+ and CD8+ blood T cells by week 6 at 0.1 to 3.0 mg/kg.

Germline-derived CDR1 and CDR2 are SEHNR and FQNEAQ (reference sequence). The CDR3 covers 12 residues. The source is an adult with an advanced solid tumor such as melanoma, head and neck, liver or kidney cancer. The chain is built from TRBV7-9 and TRBJ1-1; possible D gene TRBD1, 5 bases. Here the sequenced sample was CD4+ or CD8+ T cells sorted from blood, taken in a trial of the OX40 agonist ivuxolimab. In DNA form, the CDR3 reads TGTGCCAGCAGCTTCATTGGGGAGGGGAGTTCCTTT. Translating gives CASSFIGEGSSF.